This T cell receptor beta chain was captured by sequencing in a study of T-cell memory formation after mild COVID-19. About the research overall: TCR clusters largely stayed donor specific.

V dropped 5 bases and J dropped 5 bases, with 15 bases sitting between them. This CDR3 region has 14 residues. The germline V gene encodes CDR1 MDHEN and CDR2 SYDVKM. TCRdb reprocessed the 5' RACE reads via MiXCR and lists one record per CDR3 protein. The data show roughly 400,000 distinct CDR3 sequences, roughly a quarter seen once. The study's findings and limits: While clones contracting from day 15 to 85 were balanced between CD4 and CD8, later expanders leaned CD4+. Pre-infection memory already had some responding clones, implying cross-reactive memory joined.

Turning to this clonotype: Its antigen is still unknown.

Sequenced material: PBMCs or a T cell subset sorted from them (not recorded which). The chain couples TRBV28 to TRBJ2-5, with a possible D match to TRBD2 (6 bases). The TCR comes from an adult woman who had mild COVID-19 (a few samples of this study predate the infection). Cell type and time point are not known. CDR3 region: CASSLGGFEETQYF. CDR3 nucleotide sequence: TGTGCCAGCAGTCTCGGAGGGTTCGAGGAGACCCAGTACTTC.